This TCR beta chain emerged from a study of blood T cell repertoires in COVID-19. About the study: T cells, B-cell-depleted T cells, or PBMCs provided the cDNA or gDNA that served as material.

Trimming took off 6 bases at V and 8 bases at J, with 16 bases between the two ends. This CDR3 contains 13 residues. CDR1 and CDR2 (germline): LGHDT, YNNKEL (reference sequence). This clone was detected a few times. Original methodology: Estimates of nucleated cell counts were drawn from the amplification of reference gene primers. The repertoire was sequenced with immunoSEQ multiplex PCR; TCRdb's copy has only in-frame clones and lacks some. V and J calls and clone size follow that table, whereas D and trimming were derived from the DNA. The sample yields roughly 200,000 clones, less than 90% seen once.

The chain employs TRBV3-1 (or the pseudogene TRBV3-2) and TRBJ1-1; D remains unclear. This TCR was recovered from a human donor in a cohort sampled during active COVID-19. The sequencing input was peripheral blood. This CDR3 is CASRGHISAEAFF. DNA for the CDR3: TGTGCCAGCAGGGGCCACATCAGTGCCGAAGCTTTCTTT.